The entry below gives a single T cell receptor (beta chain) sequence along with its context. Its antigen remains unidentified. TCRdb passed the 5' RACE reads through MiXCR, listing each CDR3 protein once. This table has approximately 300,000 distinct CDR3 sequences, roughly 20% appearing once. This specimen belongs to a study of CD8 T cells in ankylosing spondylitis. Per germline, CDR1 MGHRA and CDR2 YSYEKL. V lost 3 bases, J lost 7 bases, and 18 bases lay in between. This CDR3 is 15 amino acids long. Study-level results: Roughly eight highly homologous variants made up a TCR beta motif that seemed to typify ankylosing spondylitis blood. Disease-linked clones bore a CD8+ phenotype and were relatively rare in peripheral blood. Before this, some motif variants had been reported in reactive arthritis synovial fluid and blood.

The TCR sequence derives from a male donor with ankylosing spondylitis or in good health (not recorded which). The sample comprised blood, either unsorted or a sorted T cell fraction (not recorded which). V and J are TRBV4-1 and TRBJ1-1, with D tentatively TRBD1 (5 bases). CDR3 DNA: TGCGCCAGCAGCCAGGTGCCGGGACCCTTGGGTGAAGCTTTCTTT. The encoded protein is CASSQVPGPLGEAFF.